Detailed here is one T cell receptor (beta chain). A few counts support this clone. Its antigen target is currently unknown. Per-nucleotide qualities are absent, and no much larger clonotype sits a single base away. The sample belongs to a study of preoperative IRX-2 immunotherapy in early breast cancer (dated by TCRdb to the late 2010s). The treatment or condition label, as the study defines it: preoperative locoregional IRX-2 cytokine immunotherapy. The samples were obtained from a phase Ib study that tested preoperative, locoregional IRX-2 cytokine immunotherapy designed to prime immune responses. Donors were patients with early-stage breast cancer who received IRX-2 before surgery. Preparation of the library involved the immunoSEQ multiplex PCR assay. TCRdb carries this immuneACCESS record with in-frame sequences only. Its versions omit some clonotypes, under half of them owing to an unresolved V gene in the studies checked, with the rest unexplained. The sample contains roughly 99,000 clones, roughly 88% of them found a single time. The ten largest clones capture approximately 2% of the sample.

V and J are trimmed by 2 bases and 1 base, and the gene matches miss 3 bases of the junction. CDR1 and CDR2, looked up from the germline V gene (reference sequence), are LNHDA and SQIVND. Counted from cysteine to phenylalanine, this CDR3 has 15 amino acids. The read is trimmed to its CDR3 DNA, 45 bases read in frame from base 1. Recombination joined TRBV19 with TRBJ1-2; TRBD1 lines up with 8 middle nucleotides. The source material was tumor tissue, sampled after IRX-2 immunotherapy. The sequence derives from a human donor with breast cancer. CDR3 reads: CASSIPGQVNYGYTF. DNA sequence: TGTGCCAGTAGTATACCGGGACAGGTTAACTATGGCTACACCTTC.